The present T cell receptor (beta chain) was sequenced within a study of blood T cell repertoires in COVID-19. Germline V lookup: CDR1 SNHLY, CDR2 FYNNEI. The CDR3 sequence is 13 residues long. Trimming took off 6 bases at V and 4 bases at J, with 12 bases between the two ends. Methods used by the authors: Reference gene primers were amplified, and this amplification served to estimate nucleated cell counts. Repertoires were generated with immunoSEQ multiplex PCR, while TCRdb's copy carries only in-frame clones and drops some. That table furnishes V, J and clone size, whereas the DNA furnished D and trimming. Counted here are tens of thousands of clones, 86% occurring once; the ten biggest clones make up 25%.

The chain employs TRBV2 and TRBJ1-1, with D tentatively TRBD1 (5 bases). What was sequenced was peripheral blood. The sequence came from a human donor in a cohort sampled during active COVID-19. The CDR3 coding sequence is TGTGCCAGCAGAGCAGGGTTTGCCACTGAAGCTTTCTTT. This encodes CASRAGFATEAFF.